This T cell receptor beta chain was obtained from a study of shared clonotypes between healthy human individuals. Broader study findings: Naive CD4 clonotype sharing across a handful of donors was approximately 5%. With few donors, the genetic and exposure-history diversity represented was limited.

CDR1 is SNHLY and CDR2 is FYNNEI in the germline V gene. V gave up 1 base and J gave up 2 bases, with 6 bases separating them. The CDR3 loop spans 13 amino acids. The table came from immunoSEQ multiplex PCR; TCRdb's copy has only in-frame clones and leaves some out. Of some 2.1 million clones listed, about 95% are singletons. This clone is a singleton in its sample. Its antigen is unidentified. Naive CD8 cells, CD45RO-negative and positively selected for CCR7, excluded terminally differentiated effector memory CD45RA+ cells. The study drew its donors from healthy HIV-negative adults without recent acute infections or vaccinations.

This chain links TRBV2 with TRBJ2-7; D is unclear. Sequenced input: naive CD8+ T cells sorted from blood. The clonotype was recovered from a man in his late teens or twenties in good health. CDR3: CASSEEEPYEQYF. CDR3 coding DNA: TGTGCCAGCAGTGAAGAGGAGCCCTACGAGCAGTACTTC.